The clone carrying this TCR beta chain has just one count. The sample originates from a study of blood T cell repertoires in COVID-19. Background on the study: The United States, Italy and Spain provided the acute and convalescent COVID-19 samples. The analysed material was cDNA or gDNA that came from T cells, B-cell-depleted T cells, or PBMCs.

The CDR3 extends over 17 amino acids. Methods used by the authors: Reference gene primer amplification in the assay estimated nucleated cell counts. Sequenced by immunoSEQ multiplex PCR; TCRdb stores in-frame clones only, minus some. V, J and clone size derive from that table, while D and trimming were established from the DNA sequence. The sample lists roughly 190,000 clones; roughly 87% were seen once. The chain employs TRBV21-1 and TRBJ2-3; TRBD1 is taken as the D call from the table, unchecked against the DNA. TRBV21-1 is a pseudogene segment. The clonotype was recovered from a woman in her thirties or forties with acute or convalescent COVID-19. Sequenced material: peripheral blood. In DNA form, the CDR3 reads TGTGCCAGCAGCGGCCGATGGGACAGGGGGCGTACAGATACGCAGTATTTT. Protein product: CASSGRWDRGRTDTQYF.